This note documents a single T cell receptor (beta chain) sequence. Its antigen is as yet unknown. This entry is derived from a study of siplizumab effects on memory and regulatory T cells. Per sample, the assay covered 95,000 to 100,000 TCR templates. Libraries were prepared by immunoSEQ multiplex PCR; TCRdb keeps only in-frame clonotypes and omits some of them. This sample carries 75,000 to 100,000 clones, 94% of them seen once, and the ten largest clones take around 0.3%. The study's findings and limits: The alloresponse seemed to draw substantially on naive T cells, which appeared more diverse than memory cells. Treg origin accounted for an average of about 74% of mappable alloreactive CD4+ clones with siplizumab and over 25% in controls. A small minority of alloreactive clones were mapped to unstimulated subsets.

Germline CDR1 reads SGHVS; CDR2 reads FQNEAQ. Deletions cut 5 bases from V and 4 bases from J, with 18 bases between. CDR3 length equals 16 residues. The sample was non-Treg CD4+ T cells sorted from blood. The clonotype originates from a human donor in good health. This chain connects TRBV7-8 to TRBJ1-3; no clear D gene. The CDR3 loop reads CASSNLMGVEGNTIYF. In DNA form, the CDR3 reads TGTGCCAGCAGCAACTTGATGGGAGTAGAAGGAAACACCATATATTTT.